The sample holds a few counts of the clone carrying this T cell receptor beta chain. The antigen remains undetermined. Unique molecular identifiers tagged individual cDNA molecules. TCRdb re-analysed the 5' RACE reads in MiXCR, keeping a single row per CDR3 protein. The repertoire holds fewer than 80,000 distinct CDR3 sequences, approximately 9.2% seen once, with around an eighth in the top ten. These data come from a study of early T cells in non-severe SARS-CoV-2 infection. About the research overall: Chains from this unsorted whole-blood bulk RNA could not be paired.

Study-level points and caveats: The VDJdb matching leaned toward anti-spike CD8 responses and overlooked private and CD4 specificities.

The source was whole blood, collected at baseline. The sequence was obtained from an adult who was a healthcare worker with PCR-confirmed SARS-CoV-2 infection or an uninfected control (not recorded which).

The CDR3 DNA sequence: TGTGCCAGCACCCTGTCGGACAGATCGAGTGGAGCTTTCTTT. Its translation: CASTLSDRSSGAFF. The chain is built from TRBV12-3 or TRBV12-4 and TRBJ1-1, with D possibly being TRBD1 (6 bases). The ends were cut back, 7 bases at V and 10 bases at J, with 22 bases in the middle. The CDR3 length is 14 residues.